Sequencing of this T cell receptor (beta chain) was carried out in a study of cytomegalovirus exposure and HLA in healthy donors. For the study at large: Counted in an early data release were 85 million or so unique TCRs from HLA-typed donors. Study-wide findings and caveats: An Asian-associated ancestry cluster reportedly showed fewer N-insertions than the approximately 670-donor mean in a later analysis.

The PCR ran on 60 Vbeta and 13 Jbeta primers. TCRdb's copy holds only in-frame clones and misses some; the assay was immunoSEQ multiplex PCR. Among tens of thousands of clones listed, roughly 84% were seen once. As regards this clone: The antigen remains unidentified.

Germline V gene sequence: CDR1 MDHEN, CDR2 SYDVKM. The CDR3 runs to 21 residues. The ends lost 4 bases at V and 4 bases at J; junction bases unmatched: 23. This TCR derives from a woman in her late teens or twenties in good health and CMV-seronegative. The sample was PBMCs. The rearrangement uses TRBV28 and TRBJ2-1, with 9 bases that match TRBD2. The CDR3 is CASSSPRIAGVLKAEYNEQFF. In DNA form, the CDR3 reads TGTGCCAGCAGTTCACCCCGGATAGCGGGAGTATTAAAAGCCGAGTACAATGAGCAGTTCTTC.